This entry features one T cell receptor beta chain sequence. The CDR3 is made up of 14 amino acids. Trimming took 3 bases from V and 0 from J; bases not matched to a gene: 1. The germline V gene encodes CDR1 KGHSH and CDR2 LQKENI. The data were obtained in a study of blood T cell repertoires in COVID-19. Profiling relied on immunoSEQ multiplex PCR, and the TCRdb table lists in-frame clones only, not all of them. The sample contains about 310,000 clones, around nine tenths of which appear only once. Sequencing was carried out using peripheral blood. The chain couples TRBV18 to TRBJ1-1; 7 bases are a match to TRBD1. The receptor comes from a man in his sixties or seventies with acute or convalescent COVID-19. CDR3 DNA sequence: TGTGCCAGCTCACCGGGACAGCTGAACACTGAAGCTTTCTTT. Translating it yields CASSPGQLNTEAFF.